This TCR beta chain was captured by sequencing in a study of shared clonotypes between healthy human individuals. Looked up from germline, CDR1 is GTSNPN and CDR2 is SVGIG (reference sequence). V lost 1 base, J lost 4 bases, and 11 bases lay in between. The CDR3 spans 13 residues. Donors comprised only Caucasian adults living in Nashville, Tennessee. CD45RO+ cells were combined with CCR7-negative CD45RA+ TemRA cells to form CD8 memory. Only in-frame clones appear in the TCRdb table, and some are missing; sequencing was by immunoSEQ multiplex PCR. Among about 380,000 clones listed, about 97% were seen once.

This TCR was sampled from a man in his thirties or forties in good health. What was sequenced was memory CD8+ T cells sorted from blood. The subset is: CD45RO+ cells pooled with CCR7-negative TemRA cells. This rearrangement joins TRBV30 to TRBJ2-7, with D unclear. This chain's CDR3 is CAWSASLPYEQYF. The CDR3 region has the DNA TGTGCCTGGAGTGCCAGTCTACCTTACGAGCAGTACTTC.